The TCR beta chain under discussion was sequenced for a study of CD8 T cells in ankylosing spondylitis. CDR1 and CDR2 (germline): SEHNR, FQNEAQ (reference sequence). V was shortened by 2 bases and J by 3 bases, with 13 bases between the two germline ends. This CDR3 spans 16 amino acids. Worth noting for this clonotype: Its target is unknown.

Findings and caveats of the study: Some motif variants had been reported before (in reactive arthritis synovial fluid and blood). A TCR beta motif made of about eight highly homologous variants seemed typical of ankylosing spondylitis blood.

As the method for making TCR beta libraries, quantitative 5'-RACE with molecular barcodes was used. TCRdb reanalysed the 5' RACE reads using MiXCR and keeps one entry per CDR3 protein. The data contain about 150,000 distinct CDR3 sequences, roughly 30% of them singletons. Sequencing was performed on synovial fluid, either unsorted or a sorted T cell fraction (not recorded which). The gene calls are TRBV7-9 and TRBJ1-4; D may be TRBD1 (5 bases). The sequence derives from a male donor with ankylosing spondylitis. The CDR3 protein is CASSLRVGASNEKLFF. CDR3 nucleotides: TGTGCCAGCAGCTTAAGGGTAGGGGCTTCTAATGAAAAACTGTTTTTT.